This T cell receptor (beta chain) was sequenced for a study of OX40 agonist ivuxolimab in advanced cancers. As for the study in general: Three dose-escalation patients had partial responses: one with hepatocellular carcinoma and two with cutaneous melanoma.

The V gene lost 4 bases and the J gene lost 6 bases, with 15 bases spanning the gap. The CDR3 spans 14 residues. The germline gives CDR1 WNHNN, CDR2 SYGVQD (reference sequence). Assay used: immunoSEQ multiplex PCR; TCRdb lists only in-frame clones, some missing. The table includes 35,000 to 55,000 clones, about 90% detected once. This specimen consisted of CD4+ or CD8+ T cells sorted from blood, obtained in a trial of the OX40 agonist ivuxolimab. The chain couples TRBV10-1 to TRBJ1-1, with D perhaps matching TRBD1 (5 bases). This receptor was taken from an adult with an advanced solid tumor such as melanoma, head and neck, liver or kidney cancer. CDR3 loop: CASSVARAGAEAFF. CDR3 coding DNA: TGCGCCAGCAGTGTGGCCAGGGCTGGAGCTGAAGCTTTCTTT.